The following is a T cell receptor (beta chain) sequence with its context. What it binds is not known. The table came from immunoSEQ multiplex PCR; TCRdb's copy has only in-frame clones and leaves some out. The sample yields fewer than 1.6 million clones, 98% seen once. The data belong to a study of shared clonotypes between healthy human individuals. The study's findings and limits: The low donor count limited represented genetic and exposure-history diversity. All-four-donor shared clonotypes had higher generation probabilities than non-shared clonotypes did.

This CDR3 has 14 residues. V shed 5 bases and J 4 bases; nucleotides not matched to a gene: 5. CDR1 is SEHNR and CDR2 is FQNEAQ in the germline V gene (reference sequence). The rearrangement joins TRBV7-9 to TRBJ2-7; TRBD2 aligns across 10 bases. The source of this sequence is a man younger than 40 in good health. The sample was naive CD4+ T cells sorted from blood. Subset denoted: CD45RA+ positively selected. The CDR3 nucleotides are TGTGCCAGCAGCCCAGCGGGAGGGCCGTACGAGCAGTACTTC. Encoded protein: CASSPAGGPYEQYF.